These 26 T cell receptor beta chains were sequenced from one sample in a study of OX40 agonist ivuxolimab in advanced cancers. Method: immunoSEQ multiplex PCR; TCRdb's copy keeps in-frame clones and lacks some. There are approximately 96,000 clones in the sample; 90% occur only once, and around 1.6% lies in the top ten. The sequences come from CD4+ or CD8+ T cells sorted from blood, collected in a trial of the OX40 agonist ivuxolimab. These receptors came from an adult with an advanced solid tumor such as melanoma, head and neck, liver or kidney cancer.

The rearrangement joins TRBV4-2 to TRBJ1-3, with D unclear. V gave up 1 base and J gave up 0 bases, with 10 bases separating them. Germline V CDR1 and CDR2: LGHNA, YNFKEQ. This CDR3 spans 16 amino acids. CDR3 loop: CASSQVGRNSGNTIYF. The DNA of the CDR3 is TGTGCCAGCAGCCAAGTGGGCAGAAACTCTGGAAACACCATATATTTT.

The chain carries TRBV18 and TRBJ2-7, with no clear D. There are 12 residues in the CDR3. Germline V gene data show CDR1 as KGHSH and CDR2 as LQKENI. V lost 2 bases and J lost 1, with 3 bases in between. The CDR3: CASSPVSYEQYF. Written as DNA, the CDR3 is TGTGCCAGCTCACCAGTGTCCTACGAGCAGTACTTC.

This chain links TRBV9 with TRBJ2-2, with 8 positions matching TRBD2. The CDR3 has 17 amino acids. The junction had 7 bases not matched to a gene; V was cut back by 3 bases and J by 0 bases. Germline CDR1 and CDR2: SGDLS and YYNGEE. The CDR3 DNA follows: TGTGCCAGCAGCGGTGCGAGCGGGAGCGCGAACACCGGGGAGCTGTTTTTT. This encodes CASSGASGSANTGELFF.

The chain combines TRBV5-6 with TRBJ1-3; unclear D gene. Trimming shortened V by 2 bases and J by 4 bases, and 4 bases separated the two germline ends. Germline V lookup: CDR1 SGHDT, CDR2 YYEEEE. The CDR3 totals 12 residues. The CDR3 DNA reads TGTGCCAGCAGCTTATTAGGAAACACCATATATTTT. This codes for CASSLLGNTIYF.

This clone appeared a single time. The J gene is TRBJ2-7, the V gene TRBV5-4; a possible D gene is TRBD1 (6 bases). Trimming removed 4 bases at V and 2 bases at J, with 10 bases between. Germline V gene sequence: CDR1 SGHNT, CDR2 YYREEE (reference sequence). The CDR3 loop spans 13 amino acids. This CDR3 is CASSTRGTYEQYF. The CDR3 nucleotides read TGTGCCAGCAGCACCAGGGGAACCTACGAGCAGTACTTC.

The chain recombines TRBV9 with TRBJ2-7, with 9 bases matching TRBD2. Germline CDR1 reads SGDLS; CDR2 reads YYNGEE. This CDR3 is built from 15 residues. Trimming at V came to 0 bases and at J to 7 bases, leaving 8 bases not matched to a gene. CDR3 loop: CASSVGAGGPKEQYF. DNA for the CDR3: TGTGCCAGCAGCGTAGGTGCGGGAGGGCCGAAGGAGCAGTACTTC.

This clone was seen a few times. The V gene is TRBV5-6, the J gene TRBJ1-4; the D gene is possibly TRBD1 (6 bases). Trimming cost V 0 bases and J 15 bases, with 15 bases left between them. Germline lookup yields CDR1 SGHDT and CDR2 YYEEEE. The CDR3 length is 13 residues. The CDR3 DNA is TGTGCCAGCAGCTTGGGGGGGGCGACAGTGGTGTTTTTT. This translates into CASSLGGATVVFF.

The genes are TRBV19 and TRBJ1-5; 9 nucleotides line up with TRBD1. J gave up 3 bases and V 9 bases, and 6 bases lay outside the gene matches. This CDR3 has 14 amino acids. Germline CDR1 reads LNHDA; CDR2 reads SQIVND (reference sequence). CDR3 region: CASSRTGDNQPQHF. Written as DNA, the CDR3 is TGTGCCAGCTCGAGGACAGGGGACAATCAGCCCCAGCATTTT.

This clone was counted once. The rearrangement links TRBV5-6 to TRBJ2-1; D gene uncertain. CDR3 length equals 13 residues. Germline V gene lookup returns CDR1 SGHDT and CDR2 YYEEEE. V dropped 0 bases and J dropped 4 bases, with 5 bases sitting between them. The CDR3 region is CASSLVGYNEQFF. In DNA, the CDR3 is TGTGCCAGCAGCTTGGTCGGGTACAATGAGCAGTTCTTC.

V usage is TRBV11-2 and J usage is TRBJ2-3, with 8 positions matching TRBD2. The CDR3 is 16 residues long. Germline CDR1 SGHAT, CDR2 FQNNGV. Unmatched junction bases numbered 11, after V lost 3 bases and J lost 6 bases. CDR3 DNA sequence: TGTGCCAGCAGCTTCCTTTTTAGCGGGATACGGGATACGCAGTATTTT. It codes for CASSFLFSGIRDTQYF.

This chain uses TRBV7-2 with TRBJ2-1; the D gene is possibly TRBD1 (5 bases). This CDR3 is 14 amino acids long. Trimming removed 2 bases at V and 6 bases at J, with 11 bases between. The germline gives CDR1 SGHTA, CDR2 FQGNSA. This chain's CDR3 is CASSLYTGSNEQFF. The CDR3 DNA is TGTGCCAGCAGCTTATACACAGGCAGCAATGAGCAGTTCTTC.

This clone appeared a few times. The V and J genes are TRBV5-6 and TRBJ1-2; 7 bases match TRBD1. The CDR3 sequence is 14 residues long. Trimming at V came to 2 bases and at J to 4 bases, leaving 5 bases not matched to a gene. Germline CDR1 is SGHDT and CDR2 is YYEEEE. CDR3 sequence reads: CASSLWTGVYGYTF. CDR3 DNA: TGTGCCAGCAGCTTATGGACAGGCGTCTATGGCTACACCTTC.

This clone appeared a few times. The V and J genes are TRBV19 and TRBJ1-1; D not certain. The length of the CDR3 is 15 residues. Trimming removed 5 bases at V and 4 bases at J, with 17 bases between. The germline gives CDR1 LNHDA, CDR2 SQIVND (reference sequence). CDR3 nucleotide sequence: TGTGCCAGTAGTGTCGGGCCTGGCGATGGCACTGAAGCTTTCTTT. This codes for CASSVGPGDGTEAFF.

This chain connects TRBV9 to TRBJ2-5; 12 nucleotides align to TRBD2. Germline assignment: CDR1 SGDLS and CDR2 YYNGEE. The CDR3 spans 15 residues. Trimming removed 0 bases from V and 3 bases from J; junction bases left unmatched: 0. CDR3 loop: CASSVGLAGEETQYF. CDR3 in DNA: TGTGCCAGCAGCGTAGGACTAGCGGGAGAAGAGACCCAGTACTTC.

CDR3 nucleotide sequence: TGTGCCAGCAGCCGGGCAGGAGGGCAACAAGAGACCCAGTACTTC. It translates to CASSRAGGQQETQYF. The V gene is TRBV11-2, the J gene TRBJ2-5, with a tentative D call TRBD2 (6 bases). CDR3 length: 15 residues. Trimming removed 5 bases at V and 2 bases at J, with 15 bases between. Germline lookup yields CDR1 SGHAT and CDR2 FQNNGV.

The CDR3 region has the DNA TGTGCCAGCAGCTTAGCAGGGCAGCAAGAGACCCAGTACTTC. Encoded protein: CASSLAGQQETQYF. This chain joins TRBV7-8 and TRBJ2-5; D gene ambiguous. Trimming took 0 bases from V and 2 from J, leaving 7 bases between them. The CDR3 runs to 14 residues. Germline V gives CDR1 SGHVS, CDR2 FQNEAQ. The variable domain in full, with the rest retrieved from reference TRBV7-8 and TRBJ2-5, is GAGVSQSPRYKVAKRGQDVALRCDPISGHVSLFWYQQALGQGPEFLTYFQNEAQLDKSGLPSDRFFAERPEGSVSTLKIQRTQQEDSAVYLCASSLAGQQETQYFGPGTRLLVL.

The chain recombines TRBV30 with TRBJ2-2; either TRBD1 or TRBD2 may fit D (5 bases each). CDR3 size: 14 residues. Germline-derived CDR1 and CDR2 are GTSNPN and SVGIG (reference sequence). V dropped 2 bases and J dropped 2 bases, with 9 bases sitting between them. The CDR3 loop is CAWSLGVNTGELFF. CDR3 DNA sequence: TGTGCCTGGAGTCTGGGGGTCAACACCGGGGAGCTGTTTTTT.

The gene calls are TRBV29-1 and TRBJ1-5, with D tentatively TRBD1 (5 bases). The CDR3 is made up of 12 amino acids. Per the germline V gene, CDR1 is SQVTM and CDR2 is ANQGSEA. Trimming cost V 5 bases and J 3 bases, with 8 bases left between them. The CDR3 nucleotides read TGCAGCGTTTCAGGGACCAATCAGCCCCAGCATTTT. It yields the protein CSVSGTNQPQHF.

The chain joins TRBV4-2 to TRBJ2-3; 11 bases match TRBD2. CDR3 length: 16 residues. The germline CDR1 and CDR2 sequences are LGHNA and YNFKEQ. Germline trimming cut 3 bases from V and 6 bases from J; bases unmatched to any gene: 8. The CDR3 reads CASSQVAGGRGDTQYF. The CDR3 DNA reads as TGTGCCAGCAGCCAGGTAGCGGGAGGGCGGGGGGATACGCAGTATTTT.

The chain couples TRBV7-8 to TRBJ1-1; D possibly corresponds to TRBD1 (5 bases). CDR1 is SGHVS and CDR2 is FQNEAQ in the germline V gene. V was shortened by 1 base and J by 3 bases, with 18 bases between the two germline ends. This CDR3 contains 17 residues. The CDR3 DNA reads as TGTGCCAGCAGCTTAGGTGTCGGGGCCTCTGCGGACACTGAAGCTTTCTTT. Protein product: CASSLGVGASADTEAFF.

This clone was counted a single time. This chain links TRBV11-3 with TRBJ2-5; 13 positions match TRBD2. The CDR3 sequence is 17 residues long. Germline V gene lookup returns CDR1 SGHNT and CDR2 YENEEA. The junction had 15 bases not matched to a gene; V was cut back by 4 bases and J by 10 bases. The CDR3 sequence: CASSYGLAGASSFDQYF. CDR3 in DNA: TGTGCCAGCAGCTACGGACTAGCGGGAGCTTCCTCCTTCGACCAGTACTTC.

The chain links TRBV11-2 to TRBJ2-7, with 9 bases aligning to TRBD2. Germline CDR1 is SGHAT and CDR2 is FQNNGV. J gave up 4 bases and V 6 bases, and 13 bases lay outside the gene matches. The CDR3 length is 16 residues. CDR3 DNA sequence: TGTGCCAGCAGTTCCGGCCCCCCTAGCGGGACGTACGAGCAGTACTTC. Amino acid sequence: CASSSGPPSGTYEQYF. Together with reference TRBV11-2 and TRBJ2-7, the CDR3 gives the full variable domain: EAGVAQSPRYKIIEKRQSVAFWCNPISGHATLYWYQQILGQGPKLLIQFQNNGVVDDSQLPKDRFSAERLKGVDSTLKIQPAKLEDSAVYLCASSSGPPSGTYEQYFGPGTRLTVT.

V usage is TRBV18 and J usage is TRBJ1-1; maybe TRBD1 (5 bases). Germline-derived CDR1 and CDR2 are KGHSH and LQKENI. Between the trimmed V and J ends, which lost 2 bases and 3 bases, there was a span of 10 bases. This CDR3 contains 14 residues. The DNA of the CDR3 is TGTGCCAGCTCACCAGGACAAGGTCACACTGAAGCTTTCTTT. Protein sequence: CASSPGQGHTEAFF.

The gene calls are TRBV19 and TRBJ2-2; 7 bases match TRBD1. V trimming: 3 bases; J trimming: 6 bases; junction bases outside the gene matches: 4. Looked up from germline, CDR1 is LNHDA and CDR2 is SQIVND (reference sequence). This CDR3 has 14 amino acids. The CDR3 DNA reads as TGTGCCAGTAGTATCCGGGACAGTCCCGGGGAGCTGTTTTTT. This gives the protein CASSIRDSPGELFF.

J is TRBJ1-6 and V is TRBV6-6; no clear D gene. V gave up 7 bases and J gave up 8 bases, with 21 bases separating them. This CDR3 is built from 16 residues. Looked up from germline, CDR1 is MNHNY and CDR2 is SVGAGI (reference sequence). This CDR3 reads CASTNQRTPADSPLHF. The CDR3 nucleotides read TGTGCCAGCACCAACCAAAGGACTCCCGCGGATTCACCCCTCCACTTT.

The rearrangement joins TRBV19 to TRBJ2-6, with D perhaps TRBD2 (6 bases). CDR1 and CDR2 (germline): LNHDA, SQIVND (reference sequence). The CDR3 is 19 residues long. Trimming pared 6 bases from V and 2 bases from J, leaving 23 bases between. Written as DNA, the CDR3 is TGTGCCAGTAGCCCTTCTTGGGGGGTTGATTTCCCTGGGGCCAACGTCCTGACTTTC. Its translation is CASSPSWGVDFPGANVLTF.